One sample yielded the 29 T cell receptor beta chains listed below, sequenced in a study of metastatic and nonmetastatic thyroid tumors. TCRdb re-analyzed the PCR reads using MiXCR. Of fewer than 70,000 clones in the sample, roughly 29% were seen once. Thyroid surgery was preceded by no treatment in any patient. The sample consisted of blood. The receptors stem from a female donor with papillary thyroid cancer or a benign thyroid nodule (not recorded which). Some clones in this sample may be carry-over from other donors' samples.

This CDR3 reads CASSQAGDTQYF. CDR3 sequence (DNA): TGTGCCAGCAGCCAGGCTGGAGATACGCAGTATTTT. This chain uses TRBV9 with TRBJ2-3; D not resolved. The germline gives CDR1 SGDLS, CDR2 YYNGEE. Trimming shortened V by 4 bases and J by 5 bases, and 8 bases separated the two germline ends. CDR3 length: 12 amino acids.

This clone was counted between two and nine times. This chain uses TRBV6-1 with TRBJ1-5, with unresolved D. This CDR3 is built from 14 residues. Germline CDR1 MNHNS, CDR2 SASEGT. The V end was cut by 6 bases, the J end by 2 bases, with 11 bases between. CDR3 nucleotides: TGTGCCAGCAGCACGGGAGCGGGCAATCAGCCCCAGCATTTT. Amino acid sequence: CASSTGAGNQPQHF.

In its sample, this clone was seen a few times. This chain uses TRBV20-1 with TRBJ1-3, with D possibly TRBD1 on 5 matching bases. CDR3 length: 14 amino acids. In germline, CDR1 is DFQATT, CDR2 SNEGSKA (reference sequence). The V and J ends lost 1 base and 3 bases respectively, with 10 bases between them. This CDR3 is CSARGVQGGNTIYF. Here the CDR3 DNA reads TGCAGTGCTAGAGGAGTGCAGGGTGGAAACACCATATATTTT.

This clone was seen repeatedly, ten times or more. A read error may explain this, as a much larger clone is one base away. The gene calls are TRBV12-5 and TRBJ2-5; D gene unclear. Germline V gene lookup returns CDR1 LGHNT and CDR2 FRNRAP. The CDR3 totals 13 residues. V lost 10 bases, J lost 5 bases, and 17 bases lay in between. The CDR3 region is CATQGQIGETQYF. CDR3 DNA sequence: TGTGCTACCCAAGGGCAAATCGGGGAGACCCAGTACTTC.

The table lists this clone with many counts. The chain combines TRBV12-3 or TRBV12-4 with TRBJ2-7; D is unclear. V lost 6 bases and J 3 bases, leaving 6 bases between the germline ends. The CDR3 length is 11 residues. The CDR3 nucleotides are TGTGCCAGCAGCAAATACTACGAGCAGTACTTC. Translated: CASSKYYEQYF.

The chain couples TRBV4-1 to TRBJ1-1, with D possibly matching TRBD1 (6 bases). The V gene's germline CDR1 is MGHRA and CDR2 YSYEKL. CDR3 length: 16 residues. V was clipped by 3 bases and J by 2 bases, with 16 bases between them. The CDR3 is CASSHPTGTPNTEAFF. CDR3 DNA sequence: TGCGCCAGCAGCCACCCTACCGGGACACCAAACACTGAAGCTTTCTTT.

The chain joins TRBV15 to TRBJ2-1, with D perhaps TRBD2 (5 bases). The CDR3 runs 16 residues. Germline CDR1 LNHNV, CDR2 YYDKDF (reference sequence). V was clipped by 4 bases and J by 0 bases, with 13 bases between them. CDR3 sequence reads: CATSTSGGSSYNEQFF. The CDR3 DNA reads TGTGCCACCAGCACCAGCGGTGGGAGCTCCTACAATGAGCAGTTCTTC.

The chain joins TRBV6-1 to TRBJ1-4; D unresolved. Trimming took 5 bases from V and 0 from J, leaving 10 bases between them. Germline-derived CDR1 and CDR2 are MNHNS and SASEGT. This CDR3 contains 15 residues. CDR3 amino acids: CASSNQEATNEKLFF. CDR3 nucleotide sequence: TGTGCCAGCAGTAACCAAGAAGCAACTAATGAAAAACTGTTTTTT.

This clone occurred a few times. The chain joins TRBV19 to TRBJ2-1, with 8 bases identical to TRBD2. V lost 3 bases to trimming and J lost 9 bases; unmatched junction nucleotides: 10. The CDR3 is made up of 15 amino acids. Germline V gene data show CDR1 as LNHDA and CDR2 as SQIVND (reference sequence). CDR3 sequence (DNA): TGTGCCAGTAGTATTAGGGCGGGAGGCTGGGGTGAGCAGTTCTTC. Amino acid sequence: CASSIRAGGWGEQFF.

The chain joins TRBV30 to TRBJ2-6, with a tentative D call TRBD2 (5 bases). Germline assignment: CDR1 GTSNPN and CDR2 SVGIG (reference sequence). This CDR3 is built from 13 residues. V was trimmed by 5 bases and J by 4 bases, leaving 9 bases between them. The chain's CDR3 is CAWGTGGANVLTF. The CDR3, as DNA: TGTGCCTGGGGTACGGGGGGGGCCAACGTCCTGACTTTC.

The sample holds a few counts of this clone. This chain's CDR3 is CASSLSSVNYGYTF. CDR3 nucleotides: TGTGCCAGCAGTTTATCTTCCGTTAACTATGGCTACACCTTC. The chain uses TRBV28 and TRBJ1-2; D is unclear. Germline V gene sequence: CDR1 MDHEN, CDR2 SYDVKM. Trimming cost V 1 base and J 1 base, with 7 bases left between them. This CDR3 spans 14 amino acids.

This clone was seen at least ten times. J is TRBJ2-7 and V is TRBV18; the match to TRBD1 covers 7 bases. Per the germline V gene, CDR1 is KGHSH and CDR2 is LQKENI. CDR3 length equals 20 residues. The V gene end was trimmed by 0 bases and the J gene end by 1 base; junction bases not matched to a gene: 18. CDR3 nucleotides: TGTGCCAGCTCACCACCTGCAGAGAGGTTCCGGGACAGCTGGTCCTACGAGCAGTACTTC. The encoded protein is CASSPPAERFRDSWSYEQYF.

The chain uses TRBV28 and TRBJ1-1; D uncertain. V was clipped by 8 bases and J by 4 bases, with 11 bases between them. Germline CDR1 is MDHEN and CDR2 is SYDVKM. The length of the CDR3 is 12 residues. CDR3 region: CASQRQVTEAFF. The CDR3 DNA reads TGTGCCAGCCAACGCCAGGTCACTGAAGCTTTCTTT.

The genes are TRBV30 and TRBJ1-3; 9 bases are a match to TRBD1. The ends lost 1 base at V and 0 bases at J; junction bases unmatched: 4. CDR1 is GTSNPN and CDR2 is SVGIG in the germline V gene (reference sequence). The CDR3 spans 16 residues. This CDR3 reads CAWSAGQGLSGNTIYF. The CDR3 bases are TGTGCCTGGAGTGCAGGACAGGGGCTCTCTGGAAACACCATATATTTT.

The chain employs TRBV3-1 and TRBJ1-4; D may be TRBD1 (6 bases). Trimming removed 0 bases at V and 5 bases at J, with 10 bases between. This CDR3 has 15 residues. The germline CDR1 and CDR2 sequences are LGHDT and YNNKEL (reference sequence). CDR3: CASSQEGGLNEKLFF. As DNA, the CDR3 is TGTGCCAGCAGCCAAGAAGGGGGGTTAAATGAAAAACTGTTTTTT.

This clone was recorded once. The chain has TRBV20-1 and TRBJ2-1; possibly TRBD2 for D (6 bases). Germline V lookup: CDR1 DFQATT, CDR2 SNEGSKA (reference sequence). CDR3 size: 15 residues. The V and J ends lost 3 bases and 0 bases respectively, with 12 bases between them. Written as DNA, the CDR3 is TGCAGTGCTAGGTTGGACGGGAGCTCCTACAATGAGCAGTTCTTC. It translates to CSARLDGSSYNEQFF.

The chain joins TRBV11-2 to TRBJ2-6; 9 bases map to TRBD1. CDR3 length: 18 amino acids. V shed 1 base and J 0 bases; nucleotides not matched to a gene: 4. Per germline, CDR1 SGHAT and CDR2 FQNNGV. As DNA, the CDR3 is TGTGCCAGCAGCTTAGTGGGACAGGGTCCCTCTGGGGCCAACGTCCTGACTTTC. Amino acids: CASSLVGQGPSGANVLTF.

This clone came up many times. The chain links TRBV3-1 to TRBJ1-2; unclear D gene. The CDR3 consists of 15 residues. The germline gives CDR1 LGHDT, CDR2 YNNKEL (reference sequence). Between the trimmed V and J ends, which lost 1 base and 3 bases, there was a span of 12 bases. CDR3 residues: CASSQVSPKDYGYTF. The CDR3 region has the DNA TGTGCCAGCAGCCAAGTCAGTCCTAAGGACTATGGCTACACCTTC.

The V and J genes are TRBV27 and TRBJ1-6; 8 nucleotides line up with TRBD1. CDR1 is MNHEY, CDR2 SMNVEV, per germline (reference sequence). The junction had 8 bases not matched to a gene; V was cut back by 3 bases and J by 10 bases. The length of the CDR3 is 15 residues. Here the CDR3 DNA reads TGTGCCAGCAGTTTGACGGGACAGGCTGGGTCACCCCTCCACTTT. This sequence encodes CASSLTGQAGSPLHF.

CDR3 region: CASSTWGSTDQETQYF. The CDR3 DNA follows: TGTGCCAGCAGCACGTGGGGATCTACAGATCAAGAGACCCAGTACTTC. The V gene is TRBV7-2, the J gene TRBJ2-5; no clear D gene. The CDR3 covers 16 residues. V lost 5 bases and J 2 bases, leaving 18 bases between the germline ends. Germline V gene sequence: CDR1 SGHTA, CDR2 FQGNSA.

The gene calls are TRBV11-3 and TRBJ1-1, with unresolved D. This CDR3 comprises 13 residues. Trimming left V 1 base short and J 6 bases short, with 9 bases between. CDR1 is SGHNT and CDR2 is YENEEA in the germline V gene. CDR3 sequence (DNA): TGTGCCAGCAGCTTAGTTTCGGACGCTGAAGCTTTCTTT. Translated: CASSLVSDAEAFF.

The rearrangement joins TRBV18 to TRBJ1-1, with 8 bases lining up with TRBD1. Germline loops: CDR1 KGHSH, CDR2 LQKENI. Trimming removed 4 bases from V and 1 base from J; junction bases left unmatched: 8. CDR3 length: 16 residues. The DNA for the CDR3 is TGTGCCAGCTCACACGACGAAGGGACAGGGAACACTGAAGCTTTCTTT. Protein product: CASSHDEGTGNTEAFF.

In its sample, this clone is medium-sized. V is TRBV12-3 or TRBV12-4 and J is TRBJ2-2; D is unresolved. The V and J ends lost 6 bases and 3 bases respectively, with 17 bases between them. The CDR3 runs to 16 residues. The CDR3 region is CASSVRVPVDTGELFF. The CDR3 DNA is TGTGCCAGCAGCGTCCGGGTCCCGGTGGACACCGGGGAGCTGTTTTTT.

This clone was recorded a few times. V is TRBV20-1 and J is TRBJ1-6; D is undetermined. V lost 7 bases to trimming and J lost 9 bases, with 1 base between them. Germline V lookup: CDR1 DFQATT, CDR2 SNEGSKA (reference sequence). This CDR3 has 8 amino acids. The CDR3 here is CSGSPLHF. The CDR3 nucleotides read TGCAGTGGTTCACCCCTCCACTTT.

The CDR3 loop is CALSIANYGYTF. The CDR3, as DNA: TGTGCATTGAGTATCGCTAACTATGGCTACACCTTC. This chain uses TRBV30 with TRBJ1-2; D gene ambiguous. CDR3 length equals 12 residues. Germline V gene data show CDR1 as GTSNPN and CDR2 as SVGIG (reference sequence).

Many counts were recorded for this clone. Other DNA sequences in this specimen translate into the identical CDR3. V gene TRBV7-2 combines with J gene TRBJ2-1, with 7 bases that match TRBD2. The germline gives CDR1 SGHTA, CDR2 FQGNSA. J gave up 3 bases and V 3 bases, and 2 bases lay outside the gene matches. The CDR3 is 14 amino acids. DNA for the CDR3: TGTGCCAGCAGCTTGGCGGGAGTCTACAATGAGCAGTTCTTC. Amino acids: CASSLAGVYNEQFF.

This clone was found a few times. V usage is TRBV15 and J usage is TRBJ2-6; the D gene is possibly TRBD1 (5 bases). The CDR3 runs 16 residues. Germline V gene data show CDR1 as LNHNV and CDR2 as YYDKDF (reference sequence). Trimming left V 3 bases short and J 2 bases short, with 11 bases between. This CDR3 reads CATSRDTLPGANVLTF. DNA for the CDR3: TGTGCCACCAGCAGGGACACGCTCCCTGGGGCCAACGTCCTGACTTTC.

This clone was recorded a few times. The chain has TRBV5-1 and TRBJ2-7, with TRBD1 matching over 7 bases. There are 13 residues in the CDR3. The germline V gene has CDR1 SGHRS and CDR2 YFSETQ. V dropped 4 bases and J dropped 2; count of bases not matched to a gene: 3. The CDR3 DNA reads as TGCGCCAGCAGCCCGGGACAGACCTACGAGCAGTACTTC. Its translation is CASSPGQTYEQYF.

This clone was found a few times. The chain carries TRBV2 and TRBJ2-7; possibly TRBD1 or TRBD2 for D (5 bases each). This CDR3 spans 12 amino acids. Germline V gene lookup returns CDR1 SNHLY and CDR2 FYNNEI. Trimming left V 3 bases short and J 6 bases short, with 9 bases between. The CDR3 is CASSDLGVEQYF. Here the CDR3 DNA reads TGTGCCAGCAGTGATTTGGGGGTCGAGCAGTACTTC.